This T cell receptor beta chain emerged from a study of shared clonotypes between healthy human individuals. About the research overall: CD4 naive and memory got three plates each, CD8 naive two, CD8 memory one.

In the naive CD8 group, cells lacked CD45RO and were positively selected for CCR7, so terminally differentiated effector memory CD45RA+ cells were left out. V was pared by 3 bases and J by 7 bases, with 8 bases of the junction left unmatched. The germline CDR1 and CDR2 sequences are MNHEY and SMNVEV (reference sequence). The CDR3 is made up of 14 amino acids. Broader study findings: Relative to clonotypes present in all four donors, those not shared had lower generation probabilities. It was anticipated that sequencing depth would influence how many clonotypes donors shared.

Comment on this clone: What it binds is unknown.

Deep-level assay runs were performed. Sequencing used immunoSEQ multiplex PCR; TCRdb keeps in-frame clones, though not all of them. Here the sample spans a few million clones, over 85% being singletons. The specimen was naive CD8+ T cells from PBMCs. The rearrangement joins TRBV27 to TRBJ1-2; 7 bases line up with TRBD1. This TCR came from a man between 18 and 35 years old in good health. Some clones in this sample may be carry-over from other donors' samples. As DNA, the CDR3 is TGTGCCAGCAGTTTGATAGGGGGCGGTGCTGGCTACACCTTC. Protein sequence: CASSLIGGGAGYTF.